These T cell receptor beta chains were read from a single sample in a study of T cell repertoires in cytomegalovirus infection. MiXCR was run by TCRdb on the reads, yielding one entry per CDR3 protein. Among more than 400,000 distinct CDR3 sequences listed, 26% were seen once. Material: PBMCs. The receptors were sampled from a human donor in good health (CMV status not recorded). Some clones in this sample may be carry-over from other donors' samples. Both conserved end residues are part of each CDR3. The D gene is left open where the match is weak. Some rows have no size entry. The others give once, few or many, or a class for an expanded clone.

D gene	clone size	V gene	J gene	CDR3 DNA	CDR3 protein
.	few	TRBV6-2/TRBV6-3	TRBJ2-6	TGTGCCAGCATCCCACGGTCCTTGGGGGCCAACGTCCTGACTTTC	CASIPRSLGANVLTF
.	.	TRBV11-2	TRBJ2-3	TGTGCCAGCAGCCGGTTTAACACAGATACGCAGTATTTT	CASSRFNTDTQYF
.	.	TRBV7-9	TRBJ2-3	TGTGCCAGCGGCCCAAGGGGTCCGGGAAGAAACACAGATACGCAGTATTTT	CASGPRGPGRNTDTQYF
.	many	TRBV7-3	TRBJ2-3	TGTGCCAGCAGCCTTAGCGGAGTGGGAACAGATACGCAGTATTTT	CASSLSGVGTDTQYF
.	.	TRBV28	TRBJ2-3	TGTGCCAGCAGTCGAGGACCACTCACAGATACGCAGTATTTT	CASSRGPLTDTQYF
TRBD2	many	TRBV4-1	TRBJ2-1	TGCGCCAGCAGCCAAACCCCGACTAGCGGGACGAGCAATGAGCAGTTCTTC	CASSQTPTSGTSNEQFF
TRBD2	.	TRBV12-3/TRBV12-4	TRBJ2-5	TGTGCCAGCAGTTTTCAGGAGGGAGGGCCCGGCGAGACCCAGTACTTC	CASSFQEGGPGETQYF
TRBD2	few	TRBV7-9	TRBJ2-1	TGTGCCAGCAGCTCGGCGGGGGATGAGCAGTTCTTC	CASSSAGDEQFF
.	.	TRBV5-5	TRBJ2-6	TGTGCCAGCAGCAAGACTGCTGGTGGCTCTGGGGCCAACGTCCTGACTTTC	CASSKTAGGSGANVLTF
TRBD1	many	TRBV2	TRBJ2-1	TGTGCCAGCAGGCCCCGGGACAGGCGATACAATGAGCAGTTCTTC	CASRPRDRRYNEQFF
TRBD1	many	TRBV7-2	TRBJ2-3	TGTGCCAGCAGCTTAACGACAGGGACAGATACGCAGTATTTT	CASSLTTGTDTQYF
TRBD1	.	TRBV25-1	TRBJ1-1	TGTGCCAGCAGTGAAGGATGGAGGGACAGGGGAAGGACTGAAGCTTTCTTT	CASSEGWRDRGRTEAFF
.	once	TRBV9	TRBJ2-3	TGTGCCAGCAGCGTAGGGGTAGGAGCGGAACAGTATTTT	CASSVGVGAEQYF
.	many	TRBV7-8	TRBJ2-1	TGTGCCAGCAGCCCGGGGGCTAGCCATCGGCAGTTCTTC	CASSPGASHRQFF
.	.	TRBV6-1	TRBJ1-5	TGTGCCAGCAACCCACAGGCATTCGGCAATCAGCCCCAGCATTTT	CASNPQAFGNQPQHF
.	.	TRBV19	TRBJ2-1	TGTGCCAGTAGTATAGATCCTGCCAGGCAAAAAAGGGACAATGAGCAGTTCTTC	CASSIDPARQKRDNEQFF
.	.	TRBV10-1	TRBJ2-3	TGCGCCAGCCCAAGATCGAGGGGGGCGAGCACAGATACGCAGTATTTT	CASPRSRGASTDTQYF
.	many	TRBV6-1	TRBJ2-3	TGTGCCAGCAGTCCGAGGGGACGAACGACTGGCACAGATACGCAGTATTTT	CASSPRGRTTGTDTQYF
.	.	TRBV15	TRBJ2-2	TGTGCCACCAGCACCGGGACACTTAACACCGGGGAGCTGTTTTTT	CATSTGTLNTGELFF
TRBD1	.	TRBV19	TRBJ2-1	TGTGCCAGTAGTACGGACAGGGGGCGCTGGGATGAGCAGTTCTTC	CASSTDRGRWDEQFF
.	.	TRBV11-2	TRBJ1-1	TGTGCCAGCAGCCTGAGCCTTGGGGCTGAAGCTTTCTTT	CASSLSLGAEAFF
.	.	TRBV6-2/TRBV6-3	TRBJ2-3	TGTGCCAGCAGTTACCGGCTGACAGGCGGGACAGATACGCAGTATTTT	CASSYRLTGGTDTQYF
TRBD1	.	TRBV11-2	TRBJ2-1	TGTGCCAGCAGCTTAGCGGGACAGGGGGGCTACAATGAGCAGTTCTTC	CASSLAGQGGYNEQFF
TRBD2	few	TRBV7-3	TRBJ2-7	TGTGCCAGCAGCTCGCCGGGGGGGCTAGCGTCGTTTGATGAGCAGTACTTC	CASSSPGGLASFDEQYF
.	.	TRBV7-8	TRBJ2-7	TGTGCCAGCAGCGGTCGGGGAGGAGGGGACTCCTACGAGCAGTACTTC	CASSGRGGGDSYEQYF
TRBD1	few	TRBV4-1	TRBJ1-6	TGCGCCAGCAGCCAAGCAGGGGGCTCTTCACCCCTCCACTTT	CASSQAGGSSPLHF
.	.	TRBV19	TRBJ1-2	TGTGCCAGTAAAATGGGGGATAACTATGGCTACACCTTC	CASKMGDNYGYTF
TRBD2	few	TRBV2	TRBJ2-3	TGTGCCAGCAGCCTGGGGTTAGCGGGGATTAGCACAGATACGCAGTATTTT	CASSLGLAGISTDTQYF
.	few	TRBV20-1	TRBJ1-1	TGCAGTGCTAGCCCTTCAGGGAACACTGAAGCTTTCTTT	CSASPSGNTEAFF
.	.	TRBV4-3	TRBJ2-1	TGCGCCAGCAGCCGGGCACGAAGCGTCCACAATGAGCAGTTCTTC	CASSRARSVHNEQFF
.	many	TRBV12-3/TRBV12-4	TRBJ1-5	TGTGCCAGCAGGCCAAATCGGGCGGGCAATCAGCCCCAGCATTTT	CASRPNRAGNQPQHF
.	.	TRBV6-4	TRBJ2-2	TGTGCCAGCAGTGACTCAGGCACCGGGGAGCTGTTTTTT	CASSDSGTGELFF
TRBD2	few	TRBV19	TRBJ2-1	TGTGCCACCAAGACTAGCGGATACAATGAGCAGTTCTTC	CATKTSGYNEQFF
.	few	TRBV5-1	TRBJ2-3	TGCGCCAGCAGCGCTCCAGCAGCCTTGGACGCAGATACGCAGTATTTT	CASSAPAALDADTQYF
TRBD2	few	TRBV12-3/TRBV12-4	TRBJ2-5	TGTGCCAGCAGTTCGGGACTAGCGGGAGGGACTCAATGGGCCCAGTACTTC	CASSSGLAGGTQWAQYF
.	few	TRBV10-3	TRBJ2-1	TGTGCCATCAGTGGAACCCCGGGAGACGAGCAGTTCTTC	CAISGTPGDEQFF
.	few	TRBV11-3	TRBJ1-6	TGTGCCAGCAGAATCGGACAGAGCTCCTATAATTCACCCCTCCACTTT	CASRIGQSSYNSPLHF
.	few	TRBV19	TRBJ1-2	TGTGCCAGTAGTATAGAATCGGCGGCAGTAGGATATGGCTACACCTTC	CASSIESAAVGYGYTF
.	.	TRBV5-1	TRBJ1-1	TGCGCCAGCAGCACAGGGAAGGACACTGAAGCTTTCTTT	CASSTGKDTEAFF
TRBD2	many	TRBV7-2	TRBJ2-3	TGTGCCAGCAGCTTAAGCGGGACTCGAACGCAGTATTTT	CASSLSGTRTQYF
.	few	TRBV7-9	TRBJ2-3	TGTGCCAGCAGCAACGACGGCACAGATACGCAGTATTTT	CASSNDGTDTQYF
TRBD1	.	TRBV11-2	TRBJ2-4	TGTGCCAGCAGCTACCAACAGGGGGGAAACATTCAGTACTTC	CASSYQQGGNIQYF
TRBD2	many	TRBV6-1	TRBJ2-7	TGTGCCAGCAGCCAAATAGCGGGAGAGGTCGAGCAGTACTTC	CASSQIAGEVEQYF
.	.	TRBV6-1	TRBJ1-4	TGTGCCAGCAACCCGGACGCGACCGAAAAACTGTTTTTT	CASNPDATEKLFF
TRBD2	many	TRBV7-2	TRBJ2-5	TGTGCCAGCAGCTCCTCAGCGGGAGCGGGCCAAGAGACCCAGTACTTC	CASSSSAGAGQETQYF